The T cell receptor beta chain under discussion was sequenced for a study of T-cell memory formation after mild COVID-19. MiXCR, run by TCRdb on the 5' RACE reads, gives a single entry per CDR3 protein. The sample has hundreds of thousands of distinct CDR3 sequences; roughly 20% are singletons. V dropped 0 bases and J dropped 5; count of bases not matched to a gene: 9. The germline gives CDR1 DFQATT, CDR2 SNEGSKA (reference sequence). This CDR3 region has 15 residues. V is TRBV20-1 and J is TRBJ1-1; 7 bases agree with TRBD1. The clonotype comes from an adult woman who had mild COVID-19 (a few samples of this study predate the infection). Cell type and time point are not known. The sequenced sample was PBMCs or a T cell subset sorted from them (not recorded which). The CDR3 loop reads CSARDPDRAGTEAFF. Here the CDR3 DNA reads TGCAGTGCTAGAGACCCCGACAGGGCGGGGACTGAAGCTTTCTTT.